This T cell receptor (beta chain) was sequenced for a study of shared clonotypes between healthy human individuals (dated by TCRdb to 2019 to 2021). Looking at the study overall: The cohort comprised two women and a few men aged 18 to 49 years. To increase sequencing depth and limit assay-specific biases, different laboratories used diverse techniques to prepare libraries and sequence TCR repertoires. Leukapheresis yielded between about 0.8 and 8.9 billion PBMCs per donor. To estimate repertoire size and how much clonotype sharing occurs between individuals, the study deeply sequenced the blood TCR repertoires of 4 to 6 healthy adults. For each donor, CD4 naive and CD4 memory were each given three plates, CD8 naive was given two plates, and CD8 memory was given one plate.

Using the deep immunoSEQ assay, TCR CDR3 regions were amplified from genomic DNA by multiplex PCR. Genomic DNA extracted from each cell subset was distributed evenly over all wells of several immunoSEQ 96-well plates, and each plate served as one replicate. Each replicate PCR for sorted subsets received about 0.2 ug genomic DNA, equal to about 29,000 T cell genomes. Purified libraries were quantified with a Qubit 3.0 fluorometer, sized on a Bioanalyzer 2100, and re-quantified with the KAPA Library Quantification kit. Every immunoSEQ 96-well plate was sequenced on a dedicated single-read 150-cycle Illumina NextSeq 550 flow cell. In the authors' own workflow: Because the immunoSEQ output included only junctional sequences and no quality scores, the filtering could not be the same as the filtering used for full-length reads. To assign V/J genes and CDR3, sequences were annotated against IMGT germline references using PyIR, a Python wrapper for IgBLAST v1.9. Reads were removed for weak V/J assignments (E-value above 1e-6), missing CDR3, stop codons, out-of-frame junctions, or ambiguous translated residues. V3J clonotypes were defined as sequences sharing an identical inferred V gene, J gene, and CDR3 amino acid sequence. Percentage overlap between repertoires was computed as shared unique clonotypes divided by the size of the smaller repertoire. Repertoire richness was assessed with RTK rarefaction, the Chao1 estimator, and Recon v2.1 estimates of unobserved clonotypes. Generation probabilities were computed with OLGA for all TCRbeta clonotypes obtained by the gDNA method from several donors. TCRdb stores this immuneACCESS table with in-frame sequences only. Part of the clones is absent; in the studies checked, under half of the shortfall reflects unresolved V genes, and no reason is known for the rest. Clonal size and the V and J genes are those of that table, whereas D and trimming came from the DNA. Recorded for this sample are over 2,000,000 clones; roughly 95% of them occurred a single time. The ten biggest clones cover around 1.7% of the sample.

The CDR3 contains 13 residues, cysteine and phenylalanine counted. This entry keeps only the CDR3 DNA: 39 bases, framed from base 1. The V and J ends are trimmed by 7 bases and 4 bases, leaving 11 bases between them. The germline V gene provides CDR1 MDHEN and CDR2 SYDVKM. General conclusions and limits of the study: Across four donors, approximately 4.9% of naive CD4, over 3% of naive CD8, under 2.5% of memory CD4, and approximately 0.4% of memory CD8 clonotypes were shared. Compared with non-shared clonotypes, clonotypes shared by all four sorted-subset donors had higher generation probabilities. Because the study included only a small number of donors, the genetic and exposure-history diversity represented was limited. Naive subsets generally had larger estimated clonotype richness than memory subsets did. Incomplete sequencing was indicated by rarefaction of sorted-subset datasets, despite the large sequencing depth. Sampling was restricted to blood, and TCR repertoires in tissue are likely to differ from TCR repertoires in blood. Based on pairwise subsampling, the degree of clonotype sharing among donors was expected to be affected by sequencing depth.

To note about this clone: Its antigen is not yet known. No base quality information exists; no much larger clone differs at one position.

CD8 naive samples were obtained by positive selection for CCR7 among CD45RO-negative cells, yielding a CD45RA+CCR7+ population from which TemRA cells were excluded. The donors were healthy, HIV-negative adults with no recently reported acute infections or vaccinations. Every donor was a Caucasian adult residing in Nashville, Tennessee, USA. Blood was obtained by leukapheresis, after which PBMCs were separated by Ficoll-Histopaque density gradient centrifugation and cryopreserved in liquid nitrogen vapor phase. Purity and quantity of every magnetically sorted T cell population were checked by analytical flow cytometry. Genomic DNA was isolated from each sorted fraction and quantified by UV absorbance on a Nanodrop 2000c.

The chain uses TRBV28 and TRBJ2-1; the D gene is possibly TRBD1 or TRBD2, with 5 bases matching each. The source of this sequence is a man between 18 and 35 years old in good health. Some clones in this sample may be carry-over from other donors' samples. Sequenced material: naive CD8+ T cells from PBMCs. This specimen's cell subset or site label, per the study, means: CD45RA+CCR7+. In nucleotide form, the sequence is TGTGCCAGCACGGGGCAGGTATACAATGAGCAGTTCTTC. The resulting protein is CASTGQVYNEQFF.